The T cell receptor beta chain described here comes from a study of PD-1 blockade in classical Hodgkin lymphoma. Study-level findings and limits: The study found complete responders had baseline diversity similar to newly diagnosed patients.

The data were produced by immunoSEQ multiplex PCR, yet TCRdb's version contains in-frame clones alone and is incomplete. In the table there are roughly 150,000 clones, nearly 80% of which are singletons. Comment on this clone: The antigen remains unidentified.

Each patient experienced a relapse that followed autologous stem cell transplantation, and brentuximab vedotin exposure varied. Germline CDR1 SGDLS, CDR2 YYNGEE. Trimming stripped 4 bases from V and 1 base from J, with 12 bases between. The CDR3 extends over 14 amino acids. The J gene is TRBJ2-7, the V gene TRBV9; weak D call: TRBD2 (5 bases). The clonotype originates from a human donor with classical Hodgkin lymphoma. The sequences come from peripheral blood mononuclear cells (PBMCs), collected before the second cycle of nivolumab. The CDR3 nucleotides are TGTGCCAGCAGCCAAGAGGAGGCTTCCTACGAGCAGTACTTC. Encoded protein: CASSQEEASYEQYF.